This T cell receptor beta chain was sequenced for a study of CD8 T cells in ankylosing spondylitis. TCRdb passed the 5' RACE reads through MiXCR, listing each CDR3 protein once. The sample consists of about 190,000 distinct CDR3 sequences, 13% of them appearing once. V trimming: 5 bases; J trimming: 4 bases; junction bases outside the gene matches: 11. This CDR3 comprises 16 residues. CDR1 is SEHNR and CDR2 is FQNEAQ in the germline V gene (reference sequence). In its sample, this clonotype was seen a few times. The target antigen is unknown. General study findings and limits: Disease-linked clones displayed a CD8+ phenotype and appeared relatively rarely in peripheral blood.

The source of this sequence is a female donor with ankylosing spondylitis or in good health (not recorded which). Material for sequencing was blood, either unsorted or a sorted T cell fraction (not recorded which). The chain links TRBV7-9 to TRBJ1-3; 7 bases match TRBD1. CDR3 residues: CASSPRRGASGNTIYF. The CDR3 DNA sequence: TGTGCCAGCAGCCCCCGCAGGGGGGCAAGCGGAAACACCATATATTTT.